This T cell receptor (delta chain) was identified in a study of γδ T cells in repeated Plasmodium falciparum infection. About the research overall: The natural-infection arm compared Malian children under seasonal malaria with matched Australian children.

In this sample, this clone turned up many times. This likely stems from a read error, as it lies one base from a far larger clone. This specimen includes other DNA sequences encoding the same CDR3. TCRdb re-analyzed the multiplex PCR reads via CATT. This table holds some 50,000 delta-chain clones, over 1.5% found once. Germline V gene lookup returns CDR1 TSWWSYY and CDR2 QGS. The CDR3 loop spans 18 amino acids. Vgamma9/Vdelta2+ and Vdelta2-negative gammadelta T cells were flow-sorted from PBMC for bulk sequencing. This sequence joins TRDV1 and TRDJ1; D is undetermined. Sequenced sample: gamma-delta T cells from blood. The TCR sequence derives from a pool of human donors (malaria-infected and uninfected, not separated). The CDR3 loop reads CALGEPPTGGTYTDKLIF. In nucleotides, the CDR3 is TGTGCTCTTGGGGAACCCCCCACCGGTGGAACTTACACCGATAAGCTCATCTTT.